This T cell receptor beta chain was profiled in a study of identical twins. Findings and caveats of the study: Beta clonotypes that were abundant in cord blood contained fewer insertions, a pattern absent from memory repertoires. The study found that models underestimated out-of-frame TCR alpha sharing in monozygotic twins.

Addition of a universal primer site occurred through template switching, and cDNA carried unique molecular identifiers. Each CDR3 protein gets one entry after TCRdb re-called the 5' RACE reads with MiXCR. Of 300,000 to 400,000 distinct CDR3 sequences listed, around 9.7% were seen once; the top ten hold 8.5% to 10%. The CDR3 is 13 residues long. CDR1 SNHLY and CDR2 FYNNEI come from the germline V gene. V lost 8 bases and J lost 2; bases outside the gene matches: 3. Remarks on this clonotype: Its specificity is not known.

This chain uses TRBV2 with TRBJ2-5, with TRBD2 identical over 9 bases. This TCR was sampled from a woman aged 45 to 65 in good health. What was sequenced was naive T cells sorted from blood. CDR3 bases: TGTGCCAGCGCGGGACTAGCACAAGAGACCCAGTACTTC. Translating it yields CASAGLAQETQYF. Complete variable domain (other parts from reference TRBV2 and TRBJ2-5): EPEVTQTPSHQVTQMGQEVILRCVPISNHLYFYWYRQILGQKVEFLVSFYNNEISEKSEIFDDQFSVERPDGSNFTLKIRSTKLEDSAMYFCASAGLAQETQYFGPGTRLLVL.